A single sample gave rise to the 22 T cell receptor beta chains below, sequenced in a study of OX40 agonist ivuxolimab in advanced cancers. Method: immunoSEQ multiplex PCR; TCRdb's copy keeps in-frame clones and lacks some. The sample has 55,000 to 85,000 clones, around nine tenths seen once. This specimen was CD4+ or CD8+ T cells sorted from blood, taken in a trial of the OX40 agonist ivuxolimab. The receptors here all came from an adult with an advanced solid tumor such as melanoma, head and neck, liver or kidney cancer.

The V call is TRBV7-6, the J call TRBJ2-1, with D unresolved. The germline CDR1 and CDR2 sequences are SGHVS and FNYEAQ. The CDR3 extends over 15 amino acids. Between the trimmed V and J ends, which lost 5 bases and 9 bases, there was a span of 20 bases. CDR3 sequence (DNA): TGTGCCAGCAGCGTAGGGTCCGCTTTGTCTGGTGAGCAGTTCTTC. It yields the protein CASSVGSALSGEQFF.

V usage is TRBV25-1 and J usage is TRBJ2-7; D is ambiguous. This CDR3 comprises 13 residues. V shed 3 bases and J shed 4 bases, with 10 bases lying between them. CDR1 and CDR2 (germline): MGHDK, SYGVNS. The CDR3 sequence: CASSDPILYEQYF. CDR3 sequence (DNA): TGTGCCAGCAGTGACCCCATACTATACGAGCAGTACTTC.

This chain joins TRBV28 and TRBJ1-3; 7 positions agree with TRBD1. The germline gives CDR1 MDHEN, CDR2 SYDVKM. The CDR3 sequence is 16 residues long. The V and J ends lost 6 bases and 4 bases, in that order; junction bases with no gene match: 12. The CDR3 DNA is TGTGCCAGCAGGAACACCCTGACAGGGACAGGAAACACCATATATTTT. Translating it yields CASRNTLTGTGNTIYF.

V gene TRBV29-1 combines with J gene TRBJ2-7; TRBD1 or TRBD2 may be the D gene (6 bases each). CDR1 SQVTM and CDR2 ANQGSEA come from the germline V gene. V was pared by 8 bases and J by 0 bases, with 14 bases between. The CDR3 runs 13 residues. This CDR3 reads CSTRDTVSYEQYF. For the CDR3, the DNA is TGCAGCACGCGGGACACCGTCTCCTACGAGCAGTACTTC.

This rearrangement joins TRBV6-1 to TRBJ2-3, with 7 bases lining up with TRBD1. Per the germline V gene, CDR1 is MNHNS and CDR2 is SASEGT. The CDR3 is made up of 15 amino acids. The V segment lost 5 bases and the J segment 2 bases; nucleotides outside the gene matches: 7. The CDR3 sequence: CASSLFGQDTDTQYF. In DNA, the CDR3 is TGTGCCAGCAGTCTTTTCGGACAGGACACAGATACGCAGTATTTT.

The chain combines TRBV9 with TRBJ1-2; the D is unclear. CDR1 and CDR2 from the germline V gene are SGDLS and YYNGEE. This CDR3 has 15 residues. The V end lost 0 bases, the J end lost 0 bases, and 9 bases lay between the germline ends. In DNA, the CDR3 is TGTGCCAGCAGCGTAGATGGAACCGCTAACTATGGCTACACCTTC. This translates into CASSVDGTANYGYTF.

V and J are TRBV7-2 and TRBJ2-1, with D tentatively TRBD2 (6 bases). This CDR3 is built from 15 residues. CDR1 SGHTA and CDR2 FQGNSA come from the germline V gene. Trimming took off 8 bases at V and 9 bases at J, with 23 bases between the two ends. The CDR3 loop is CASAGGLGVGAEQFF. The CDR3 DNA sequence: TGTGCCAGCGCCGGGGGTCTCGGTGTTGGGGCTGAGCAGTTCTTC.

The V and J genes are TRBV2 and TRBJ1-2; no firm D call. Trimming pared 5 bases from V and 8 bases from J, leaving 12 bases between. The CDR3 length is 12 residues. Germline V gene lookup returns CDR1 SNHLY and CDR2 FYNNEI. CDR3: CASSFQSEGYTF. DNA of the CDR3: TGTGCCAGCAGTTTTCAAAGCGAAGGCTACACCTTC.

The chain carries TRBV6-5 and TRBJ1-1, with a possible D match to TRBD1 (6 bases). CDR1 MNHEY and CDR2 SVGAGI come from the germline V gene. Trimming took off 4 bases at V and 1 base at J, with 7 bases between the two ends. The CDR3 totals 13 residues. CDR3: CASSLQGNTEAFF. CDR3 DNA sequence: TGTGCCAGCAGTTTACAGGGGAACACTGAAGCTTTCTTT.

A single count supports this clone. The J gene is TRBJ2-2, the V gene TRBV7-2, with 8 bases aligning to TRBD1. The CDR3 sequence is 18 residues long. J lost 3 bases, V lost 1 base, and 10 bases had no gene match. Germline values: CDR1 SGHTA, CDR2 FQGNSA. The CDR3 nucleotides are TGTGCCAGCAGCTTAGAGGCCAGGGGGCGAGTTTACACCGGGGAGCTGTTTTTT. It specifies CASSLEARGRVYTGELFF.

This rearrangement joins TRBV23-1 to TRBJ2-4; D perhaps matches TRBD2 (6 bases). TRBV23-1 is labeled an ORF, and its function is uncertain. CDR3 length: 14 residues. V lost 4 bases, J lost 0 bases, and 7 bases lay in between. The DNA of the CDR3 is TGCGCCAGCAGTCTGGGACTAGCCAAAAACATTCAGTACTTC. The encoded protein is CASSLGLAKNIQYF.

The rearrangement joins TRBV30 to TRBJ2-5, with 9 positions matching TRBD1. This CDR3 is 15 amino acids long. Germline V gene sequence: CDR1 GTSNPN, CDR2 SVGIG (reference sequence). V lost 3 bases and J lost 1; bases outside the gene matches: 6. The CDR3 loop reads CAWRGQGPVQETQYF. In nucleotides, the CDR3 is TGTGCCTGGAGGGGACAGGGCCCGGTCCAAGAGACCCAGTACTTC. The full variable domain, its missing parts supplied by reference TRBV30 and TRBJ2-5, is SQTIHQWPATLVQPVGSPLSLECTVEGTSNPNLYWYRQAAGRGLQLLFYSVGIGQISSEVPQNLSASRPQDRQFILSSKKLLLSDSGFYLCAWRGQGPVQETQYFGPGTRLLVL.

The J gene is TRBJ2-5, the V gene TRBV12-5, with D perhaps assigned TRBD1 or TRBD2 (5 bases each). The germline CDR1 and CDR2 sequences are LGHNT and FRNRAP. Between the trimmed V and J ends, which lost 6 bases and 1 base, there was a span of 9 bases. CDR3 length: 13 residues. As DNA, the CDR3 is TGTGCTAGTGGGGCCGGGACCCAAGAGACCCAGTACTTC. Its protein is CASGAGTQETQYF. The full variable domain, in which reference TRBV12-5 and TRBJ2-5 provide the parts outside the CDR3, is DARVTQTPRHKVTEMGQEVTMRCQPILGHNTVFWYRQTMMQGLELLAYFRNRAPLDDSGMPKDRFSAEMPDATLATLKIQPSEPRDSAVYFCASGAGTQETQYFGPGTRLLVL.

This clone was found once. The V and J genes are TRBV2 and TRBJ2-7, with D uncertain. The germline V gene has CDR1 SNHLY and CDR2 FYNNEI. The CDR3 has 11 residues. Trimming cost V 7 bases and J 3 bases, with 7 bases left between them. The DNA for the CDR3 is TGTGCCAGCATGAGTCACTACGAGCAGTACTTC. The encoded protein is CASMSHYEQYF. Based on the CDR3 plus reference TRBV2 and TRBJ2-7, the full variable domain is EPEVTQTPSHQVTQMGQEVILRCVPISNHLYFYWYRQILGQKVEFLVSFYNNEISEKSEIFDDQFSVERPDGSNFTLKIRSTKLEDSAMYFCASMSHYEQYFGPGTRLTVT.

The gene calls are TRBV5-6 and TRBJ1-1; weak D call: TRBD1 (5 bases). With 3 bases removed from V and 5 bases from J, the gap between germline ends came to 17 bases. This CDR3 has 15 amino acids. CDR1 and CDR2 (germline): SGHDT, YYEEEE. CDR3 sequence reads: CASSSLRVVGTEAFF. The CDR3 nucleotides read TGTGCCAGCAGCTCCCTCAGGGTTGTCGGAACTGAAGCTTTCTTT.

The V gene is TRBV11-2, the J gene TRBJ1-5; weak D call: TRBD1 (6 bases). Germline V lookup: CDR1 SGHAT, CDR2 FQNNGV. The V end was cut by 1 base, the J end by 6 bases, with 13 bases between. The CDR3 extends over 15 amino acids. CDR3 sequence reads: CASSLVGGAVQPQHF. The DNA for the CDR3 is TGTGCCAGCAGCTTAGTGGGGGGGGCGGTTCAGCCCCAGCATTTT.

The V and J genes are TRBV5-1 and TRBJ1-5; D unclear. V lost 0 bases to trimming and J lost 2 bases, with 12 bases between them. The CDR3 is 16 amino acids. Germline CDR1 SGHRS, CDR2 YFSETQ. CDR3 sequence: CASSLEGRTGNQPQHF. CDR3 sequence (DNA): TGCGCCAGCAGCTTGGAAGGCAGGACGGGCAATCAGCCCCAGCATTTT.

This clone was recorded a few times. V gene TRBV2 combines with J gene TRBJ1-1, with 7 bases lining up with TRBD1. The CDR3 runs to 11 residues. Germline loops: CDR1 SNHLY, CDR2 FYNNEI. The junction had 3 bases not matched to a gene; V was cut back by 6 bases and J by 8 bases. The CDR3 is CASRQQGEAFF. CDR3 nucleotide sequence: TGTGCCAGCAGGCAACAGGGGGAAGCTTTCTTT. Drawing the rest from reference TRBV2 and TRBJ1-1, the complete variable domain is EPEVTQTPSHQVTQMGQEVILRCVPISNHLYFYWYRQILGQKVEFLVSFYNNEISEKSEIFDDQFSVERPDGSNFTLKIRSTKLEDSAMYFCASRQQGEAFFGQGTRLTVV.

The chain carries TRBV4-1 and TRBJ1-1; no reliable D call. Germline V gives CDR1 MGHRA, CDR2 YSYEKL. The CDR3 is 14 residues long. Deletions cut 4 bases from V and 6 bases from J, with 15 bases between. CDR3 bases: TGCGCCAGCAGCCCCGGGAGGCCCAAGGCTGAAGCTTTCTTT. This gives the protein CASSPGRPKAEAFF.

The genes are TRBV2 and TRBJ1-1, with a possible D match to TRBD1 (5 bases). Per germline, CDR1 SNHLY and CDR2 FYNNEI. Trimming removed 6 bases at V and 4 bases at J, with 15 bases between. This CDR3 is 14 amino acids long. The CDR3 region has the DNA TGTGCCAGCAGCCTCCGGGACTTAGGCACTGAAGCTTTCTTT. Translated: CASSLRDLGTEAFF.

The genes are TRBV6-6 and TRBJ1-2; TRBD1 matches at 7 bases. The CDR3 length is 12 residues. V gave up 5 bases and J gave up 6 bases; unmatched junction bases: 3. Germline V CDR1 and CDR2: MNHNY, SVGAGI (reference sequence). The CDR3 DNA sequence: TGTGCCAGCAGTCGGGACAGAAATGGCTACACCTTC. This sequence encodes CASSRDRNGYTF.

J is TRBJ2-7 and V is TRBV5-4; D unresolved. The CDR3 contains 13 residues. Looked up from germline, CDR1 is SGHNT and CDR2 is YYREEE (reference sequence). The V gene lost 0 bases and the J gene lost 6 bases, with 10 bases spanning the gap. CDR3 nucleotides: TGTGCCAGCAGCTTGGCCGGGCTGAGCGAGCAGTACTTC. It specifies CASSLAGLSEQYF.